One sample yielded the 29 T cell receptor beta chains listed below, sequenced in a study of regulatory T cells in long-lasting Graves disease. TCR beta libraries were built with iRepertoire HTBI primers and Arm-PCR of CDR3 regions. TCRdb used MiXCR to reprocess the multiplex PCR reads, holding one entry per CDR3 protein. The table has 400,000 to 600,000 distinct CDR3 sequences, about 22% seen once; the top ten hold roughly 6.9%. As to time point: persistent/refractory GD, antithyroid drugs over 5 years with positive TRAb. Extracted PBMC RNA gave rise to the TCR library. The sample in question was peripheral blood mononuclear cells (PBMCs), obtained when the disease was refractory, from a patient treated with antithyroid drugs. The receptors stem from a female donor with Graves disease.

This chain links TRBV19 with TRBJ1-5; D not certain. Germline-derived CDR1 and CDR2 are LNHDA and SQIVND (reference sequence). This CDR3 region has 16 residues. The germline V and J ends were trimmed by 7 bases and 0 bases, with 16 bases remaining between them. CDR3 sequence (DNA): TGTGCCAGTACCATGGGAGCAGAATATAGCAATCAGCCCCAGCATTTT. Encoded protein: CASTMGAEYSNQPQHF. Based on the CDR3 plus reference TRBV19 and TRBJ1-5, the full variable domain is DGGITQSPKYLFRKEGQNVTLSCEQNLNHDAMYWYRQDPGQGLRLIYYSQIVNDFQKGDIAEGYSVSREKKESFPLTVTSAQKNPTAFYLCASTMGAEYSNQPQHFGDGTRLSIL.

This sequence joins TRBV6-1 and TRBJ2-1, with D unresolved. CDR1 and CDR2 from the germline V gene are MNHNS and SASEGT. Trimming left V 2 bases short and J 2 bases short, with 13 bases between. The CDR3 consists of 16 residues. CDR3: CASSEKDHVAYNEQFF. In DNA form, the CDR3 reads TGTGCCAGCAGTGAAAAAGACCATGTAGCCTACAATGAGCAGTTCTTC.

This clonotype was picked up a small number of times. J is TRBJ1-2 and V is TRBV20-1; D gene uncertain. Germline CDR1 reads DFQATT; CDR2 reads SNEGSKA (reference sequence). Deletions cut 3 bases from V and 9 bases from J, with 11 bases between. This CDR3 has 11 amino acids. CDR3 in amino acids: CSASHTESYTF. CDR3 DNA sequence: TGCAGTGCTAGCCACACGGAGAGCTACACCTTC.

For the CDR3, the DNA is TGCGCCAGCAGCCAAGATCGGTTGTGGGCGGGAGGGGTCTACGAGCAGTACTTC. Its translation: CASSQDRLWAGGVYEQYF. The rearrangement links TRBV4-3 to TRBJ2-7; 9 positions match TRBD2. J was trimmed by 3 bases and V by 0 bases; bases with no gene match: 12. This CDR3 contains 18 residues. From germline, CDR1 is LGHNA and CDR2 YSLEER.

In its sample, this clonotype was seen many times. V gene TRBV28 combines with J gene TRBJ2-5, with D perhaps given as TRBD1 or TRBD2 (7 bases each). CDR3 length: 14 residues. V lost 5 bases, J lost 5 bases, and 15 bases lay in between. CDR1 and CDR2 from the germline V gene are MDHEN and SYDVKM. The chain's CDR3 is CASSPQGGEETQYF. In DNA form, the CDR3 reads TGTGCCAGCAGTCCCCAGGGGGGGGAGGAGACCCAGTACTTC.

In its sample, this clonotype was seen many times. The V call is TRBV3-1, the J call TRBJ2-5; the D gene is possibly TRBD2 (6 bases). CDR3 size: 16 residues. With 4 bases removed from V and 4 bases from J, the gap between germline ends came to 19 bases. Germline assignment: CDR1 LGHDT and CDR2 YNNKEL (reference sequence). CDR3 amino acids: CASSRTGLGGGETQYF. The CDR3 DNA reads TGTGCCAGCAGCCGAACGGGACTCGGAGGTGGAGAGACCCAGTACTTC.

The table lists this clonotype with many counts. The chain carries TRBV2 and TRBJ2-5, with 13 bases identical to TRBD2. From germline, CDR1 is SNHLY and CDR2 FYNNEI. Unmatched junction bases numbered 4, after V lost 3 bases and J lost 0 bases. This CDR3 has 17 residues. The CDR3 sequence: CASSEGLAGLYQETQYF. CDR3 nucleotides: TGTGCCAGCAGTGAGGGACTAGCGGGGTTATACCAAGAGACCCAGTACTTC.

This clonotype showed up just a few times. The chain employs TRBV6-5 and TRBJ2-7; no clear D gene. CDR3 length: 16 residues. Germline loops: CDR1 MNHEY, CDR2 SVGAGI. Trimming removed 0 bases at V and 9 bases at J, with 21 bases between. CDR3 nucleotide sequence: TGTGCCAGCAGTTACTCGGGCGGTCGCCCTGGGTCGTTGCAGTACTTC. Protein product: CASSYSGGRPGSLQYF.

In regard to this clonotype: A much larger clonotype is one base distant, so this may be a read error. The chain carries TRBV6-1 and TRBJ1-1; unclear D gene. Germline assignment: CDR1 MNHNS and CDR2 SASEGT. The CDR3 is 10 amino acids. With 3 bases removed from V and 4 bases from J, the gap between germline ends came to 0 bases. CDR3 bases: TGTGCCAGCAGTGACACTGAAGCTTTCTTT. Protein sequence: CASSDTEAFF.

As concerns this clonotype: This may stem from a read error, because a much larger clone lies one nucleotide away. The chain employs TRBV24-1 and TRBJ1-2; D is perhaps TRBD1 (5 bases). Trimming took 6 bases from V and 4 from J, leaving 11 bases between them. The CDR3 is 13 amino acids. The germline V gene encodes CDR1 KGHDR and CDR2 SFDVKD. The CDR3: CATSQGVLYGYTF. Written as DNA, the CDR3 is TGTGCCACCAGTCAGGGTGTGCTCTATGGCTACACCTTC.

In this sample, this clonotype turned up a few times. The rearrangement links TRBV27 to TRBJ2-7, with 8 bases lining up with TRBD2. Germline CDR1 and CDR2: MNHEY and SMNVEV (reference sequence). The V and J ends lost 3 bases and 3 bases, in that order; junction bases with no gene match: 13. The length of the CDR3 is 17 residues. The CDR3 region is CASSFLGRESTDYEQYF. Here the CDR3 DNA reads TGTGCCAGCAGTTTTCTCGGGAGGGAAAGTACGGACTACGAGCAGTACTTC.

Note on this clonotype: A much larger clone differs by one base, so this may be a read error. The chain uses TRBV28 and TRBJ1-3; D uncertain. This CDR3 region has 16 residues. Deletions cut 1 base from V and 2 bases from J, with 12 bases between. Germline CDR1 MDHEN, CDR2 SYDVKM. CDR3 loop: CASSLFAQRPGNTIYF. CDR3 sequence (DNA): TGTGCCAGCAGTTTATTTGCGCAAAGACCTGGAAACACCATATATTTT. Full variable domain (rest looked up from reference TRBV28 and TRBJ1-3): DVKVTQSSRYLVKRTGEKVFLECVQDMDHENMFWYRQDPGLGLRLIYFSYDVKMKEKGDIPEGYSVSREKKERFSLILESASTNQTSMYLCASSLFAQRPGNTIYFGEGSWLTVV.

In its sample, this clonotype was seen a few times. The chain couples TRBV28 to TRBJ2-2; 11 bases map to TRBD2. Trimming at V came to 5 bases and at J to 5 bases, leaving 16 bases not matched to a gene. Germline lookup yields CDR1 MDHEN and CDR2 SYDVKM. CDR3 size: 19 residues. The CDR3 region has the DNA TGTGCCAGCAGTACAACCGGGACTAGCGGAGTCCGGGGGACCGGGGAGCTGTTTTTT. It encodes CASSTTGTSGVRGTGELFF.

The chain links TRBV6-5 to TRBJ1-5; the D gene is possibly TRBD1 (6 bases). The CDR3 is 15 residues long. Trimming left V 4 bases short and J 2 bases short, with 12 bases between. Germline V gives CDR1 MNHEY, CDR2 SVGAGI. CDR3 bases: TGTGCCAGCAGTTTGATCGGGACACGCAATCAGCCCCAGCATTTT. Residues: CASSLIGTRNQPQHF.

This clonotype was seen more than once but under ten times. The rearrangement links TRBV27 to TRBJ1-6, with 10 bases aligning to TRBD1. Germline V lookup: CDR1 MNHEY, CDR2 SMNVEV (reference sequence). Losses at the gene ends were 4 bases for V and 11 bases for J; bases not matched to a gene: 14. This CDR3 is 17 amino acids long. The CDR3, as DNA: TGTGCCAGCAGTTCCCCTACCCGGGACAGGGGCGGAACACCCCTCCACTTT. The encoded protein is CASSSPTRDRGGTPLHF.

The chain links TRBV6-1 to TRBJ2-4; 9 bases fit TRBD2. V shed 5 bases, J shed 8 bases, and the junction held 13 bases outside the gene matches. CDR3 size: 16 residues. Looked up from germline, CDR1 is MNHNS and CDR2 is SASEGT. The CDR3 protein is CASSPILLGGGDIQYF. CDR3 DNA sequence: TGTGCCAGCAGTCCCATTTTACTAGGCGGGGGGGACATTCAGTACTTC.

This clonotype occurred many times. V usage is TRBV28 and J usage is TRBJ1-1; D may be TRBD1 (5 bases). Germline V lookup: CDR1 MDHEN, CDR2 SYDVKM. Deletions cut 7 bases from V and 5 bases from J, with 20 bases between. The CDR3 covers 15 residues. The CDR3 region has the DNA TGTGCCAGCATAGGGGTTGGAGGTTGGATAACTGAAGCTTTCTTT. This translates into CASIGVGGWITEAFF.

Comment on this clonotype: Being one base from a much bigger clone, this may be a read error. The chain combines TRBV6-4 with TRBJ2-7, with 7 bases fitting TRBD1. The CDR3 is 15 residues long. The germline CDR1 and CDR2 sequences are MRHNA and SNTAGT. CDR3 DNA: TGTGCCAGCACGGACCGGGACAGTGGAACCTACGAGAAGTACTTC. Its protein product is CASTDRDSGTYEKYF.

This clonotype was counted ten times or more. The rearrangement uses TRBV28 and TRBJ1-2; D unclear. The germline V gene encodes CDR1 MDHEN and CDR2 SYDVKM. The CDR3 is 13 residues long. The V end was cut by 3 bases, the J end by 3 bases, with 8 bases between. The CDR3 DNA reads TGTGCCAGCAGTTTTTCCCAGGACTATGGCTACACCTTC. Residues: CASSFSQDYGYTF.

This clonotype was observed many times. The chain links TRBV24-1 to TRBJ2-5; the match to TRBD1 covers 8 bases. The CDR3 contains 16 residues. Trimming at V came to 3 bases and at J to 2 bases, leaving 7 bases not matched to a gene. Germline CDR1 and CDR2: KGHDR and SFDVKD. CDR3 protein: CATSDLGTGQQETQYF. The CDR3 coding sequence is TGTGCCACCAGTGATCTAGGGACAGGACAACAAGAGACCCAGTACTTC.

The CDR3 here is CASSPGSGGGHEQYF. The CDR3 DNA sequence: TGTGCCAGCAGCCCGGGTTCTGGGGGGGGACACGAGCAGTACTTC. This chain joins TRBV7-9 and TRBJ2-7; 7 positions agree with TRBD2. The germline V gene has CDR1 SEHNR and CDR2 FQNEAQ (reference sequence). Losses at the gene ends were 5 bases for V and 5 bases for J; bases not matched to a gene: 12. The CDR3 loop spans 15 amino acids.

The V gene is TRBV20-1, the J gene TRBJ1-2, with D uncertain. Looked up from germline, CDR1 is DFQATT and CDR2 is SNEGSKA (reference sequence). CDR3 length equals 14 residues. Trimming pared 0 bases from V and 0 bases from J, leaving 8 bases between. The CDR3 reads CSARDWGANYGYTF. The CDR3 DNA sequence: TGCAGTGCTAGAGATTGGGGAGCTAACTATGGCTACACCTTC.

This clonotype was seen repeatedly, ten times or more. The genes are TRBV28 and TRBJ2-1, with 11 bases lining up with TRBD2. The germline V gene encodes CDR1 MDHEN and CDR2 SYDVKM. This CDR3 has 19 amino acids. V lost 2 bases and J lost 3; bases outside the gene matches: 12. The CDR3 here is CASSLGWLAGGRGYNEQFF. In nucleotides, the CDR3 is TGTGCCAGCAGTTTAGGTTGGCTAGCGGGAGGCCGGGGCTACAATGAGCAGTTCTTC.

J is TRBJ1-2 and V is TRBV30; D unresolved. The V gene lost 2 bases and the J gene lost 5 bases, with 9 bases spanning the gap. The CDR3 has 12 amino acids. Germline CDR1 GTSNPN, CDR2 SVGIG (reference sequence). The CDR3 DNA reads as TGTGCCTGGAGTTCGATAGTTTATGGCTACACCTTC. As protein: CAWSSIVYGYTF.

This clonotype has a handful of counts. The rearrangement joins TRBV20-1 to TRBJ1-1; possible D gene TRBD1, 6 bases. Germline loops: CDR1 DFQATT, CDR2 SNEGSKA (reference sequence). The CDR3 covers 16 residues. With 0 bases removed from V and 8 bases from J, the gap between germline ends came to 22 bases. In nucleotides, the CDR3 is TGCAGTGCTAGAGATAAAAGGGACGTACAGGGACCCGAAGCTTTCTTT. It codes for CSARDKRDVQGPEAFF.

A word on this clonotype: Its ends do not fully match the called genes, so a read error is possible. The CDR3 loop reads CASGLSAAEQNEKLFF. CDR3 nucleotide sequence: TGTGCCAGCGGCTTGAGCGCAGCGGAACAAAATGAAAAACTGTTTTTT. The chain joins TRBV7-9 to TRBJ1-4, with D uncertain. Germline-derived CDR1 and CDR2 are SEHNR and FQNEAQ (reference sequence). The CDR3 loop spans 16 amino acids.

This clonotype was seen more than once but under ten times. This chain uses TRBV3-1 with TRBJ1-5; D possibly corresponds to TRBD1 (5 bases). Germline V CDR1 and CDR2: LGHDT, YNNKEL (reference sequence). The germline V and J ends were trimmed by 5 bases and 2 bases, with 10 bases remaining between them. This CDR3 has 14 residues. CDR3 in DNA: TGTGCCAGCAGCTGGGGGACCGGCAATCAGCCCCAGCATTTT. Translating gives CASSWGTGNQPQHF. Together with reference TRBV3-1 and TRBJ1-5, the CDR3 gives the full variable domain: DTAVSQTPKYLVTQMGNDKSIKCEQNLGHDTMYWYKQDSKKFLKIMFSYNNKELIINETVPNRFSPKSPDKAHLNLHINSLELGDSAVYFCASSWGTGNQPQHFGDGTRLSIL.

There are many counts of this clonotype. This chain uses TRBV27 with TRBJ2-7; D is ambiguous. The germline V gene encodes CDR1 MNHEY and CDR2 SMNVEV (reference sequence). CDR3 length: 13 amino acids. The V and J ends lost 2 bases and 2 bases respectively, with 7 bases between them. The CDR3 region has the DNA TGTGCCAGCAGTTTAGGCCCCCCCTACGAGCAGTACTTC. This encodes CASSLGPPYEQYF.

This clonotype was observed a few times. In DNA, the CDR3 is TGTGCCAGCAGCCAGGGAGAGGGGGTTGGCACTGAAGCTTTCTTT. Translation gives CASSQGEGVGTEAFF. The chain couples TRBV4-2 to TRBJ1-1; weak D call: TRBD1 (6 bases). Germline values: CDR1 LGHNA, CDR2 YNFKEQ. CDR3 length: 15 amino acids. Trimming stripped 3 bases from V and 4 bases from J, with 15 bases between.